The clone carrying this T cell receptor (beta chain) was detected many times. Antigen: not known. Unique molecular identifiers tagged the TCRbeta library. MiXCR, run by TCRdb on the PCR reads, gives a single entry per CDR3 protein. The data hold about 300,000 distinct CDR3 sequences, with less than 9.5% observed a single time. The sample belongs to a study of T-cell reconstitution after alpha-beta-depleted transplantation in children. Study findings and constraints: At one year after transplant, newly produced T cells mostly accounted for T-cell counts and diversity. Reported findings indicate that, about two months after transplant, alpha-beta T cells came from several hundred expanded clones, which were derived from non-depleted graft cells. For some patients, TCRbeta diversity was high at day 60 because of recipient T cells and thymic progenitors that survived.

CDR1 SQVTM and CDR2 ANQGSEA come from the germline V gene. Trimming stripped 5 bases from V and 2 bases from J, with 14 bases between. The CDR3 runs 14 residues. This clonotype was obtained from a female patient aged 2-15 years who had a stem cell transplant for Fanconi anemia, so the T cells may come from the graft donor. The V call is TRBV29-1, the J call TRBJ2-3, with unresolved D. The source material was peripheral blood, sampled 360 days after TCRalphabeta/CD19-depleted stem cell transplant. CDR3 in DNA: TGCAGCGTTTCCCCTTCGACTGTCACAGATACGCAGTATTTT. Translation gives CSVSPSTVTDTQYF.